The sequence of this TCR beta chain was determined in a study of blood T cell repertoires in COVID-19. The overall study: Sources were T cells, B-cell-depleted T cells, or PBMCs; the material itself was cDNA or gDNA.

The CDR3 has 15 amino acids. Trimming at V came to 6 bases and at J to 7 bases, leaving 10 bases not matched to a gene. Germline CDR1 is MDHEN and CDR2 is SYDVKM. Original analysis: Counts of nucleated cells, estimated from reference gene primer amplification, were obtained. The protocol was immunoSEQ multiplex PCR, while the TCRdb copy is restricted to in-frame clones and leaves out a portion. V, J and clone size are those of that table, while D and trimming were read from the DNA. The table lists 180,000 or so clones, 89% of them singletons. The sequenced sample was peripheral blood. The rearrangement links TRBV28 to TRBJ1-4, with 8 positions matching TRBD1. The clonotype comes from a man aged 40-50 years with acute or convalescent COVID-19. In DNA form, the CDR3 reads TGTGCCAGCAGCCTCGACAGGGGTAGGGCTGAAAAACTGTTTTTT. Encoded protein: CASSLDRGRAEKLFF.